The 30 T cell receptor beta chains below all came from one sample that was sequenced in a study of blood T cells in healthy people across ages. Then a second PCR, running roughly 7 to 11 cycles, was carried out with a sample-barcoded 5' primer and a J-beta primer mix. TCRdb re-called the 5' RACE reads through MiXCR, storing one row per CDR3 protein. The sample contains some 760,000 distinct CDR3 sequences, roughly 25% of which appear only once. These data also featured in a second study, about T cells of mothers and their children.

Sequenced input: blood. These receptors were taken from a boy aged 10-17 years in good health.

The rearrangement uses TRBV28 and TRBJ1-1, with D tentatively TRBD1 (6 bases). V was shortened by 6 bases and J by 12 bases, with 17 bases between the two germline ends. CDR3 length: 12 amino acids. Germline V gene sequence: CDR1 MDHEN, CDR2 SYDVKM. The CDR3 loop reads CASRGTSGVSFF. The CDR3 coding sequence is TGTGCCAGCAGGGGAACTTCAGGGGTGTCTTTCTTT.

The V gene is TRBV25-1, the J gene TRBJ2-2; D unresolved. Per germline, CDR1 MGHDK and CDR2 SYGVNS. Between the trimmed V and J ends, which lost 0 bases and 0 bases, there was a span of 14 bases. The CDR3 sequence is 18 residues long. CDR3 residues: CASSEYFLDPTNTGELFF. Written as DNA, the CDR3 is TGTGCCAGCAGTGAATATTTTCTCGACCCAACGAACACCGGGGAGCTGTTTTTT. The full variable domain, rest sourced from reference TRBV25-1 and TRBJ2-2, is EADIYQTPRYLVIGTGKKITLECSQTMGHDKMYWYQQDPGMELHLIHYSYGVNSTEKGDLSSESTVSRIRTEHFPLTLESARPSHTSQYLCASSEYFLDPTNTGELFFGEGSRLTVL.

V and J are TRBV7-9 and TRBJ2-5, with 9 positions matching TRBD1. The CDR3 covers 15 residues. V lost 5 bases, J lost 7 bases, and 11 bases stayed unmatched. The germline gives CDR1 SEHNR, CDR2 FQNEAQ (reference sequence). The CDR3 nucleotides are TGTGCCAGCAGCCCCCGGACAGGGGATGTCGGGACCCAGTACTTC. Protein product: CASSPRTGDVGTQYF.

The chain employs TRBV12-3 or TRBV12-4 and TRBJ2-5, with a tentative D call TRBD2 (6 bases). This CDR3 comprises 15 residues. Deletions cut 4 bases from V and 4 bases from J, with 16 bases between. The DNA for the CDR3 is TGTGCCAGCAGTTCCGGGACCCTGGAGGGAGAGACCCAGTACTTC. Its protein is CASSSGTLEGETQYF.

This chain's CDR3 is CASSSAGQGAFF. In DNA, the CDR3 is TGTGCCAGCAGTTCCGCCGGACAGGGGGCTTTCTTT. The chain couples TRBV6-5 to TRBJ1-1; TRBD1 aligns across 9 bases. CDR3 length: 12 residues. V dropped 4 bases and J dropped 11; count of bases not matched to a gene: 5. Germline values: CDR1 MNHEY, CDR2 SVGAGI.

This clonotype was seen only a few times. The rearrangement uses TRBV11-2 and TRBJ2-1; TRBD1 matches at 8 bases. This CDR3 has 17 amino acids. J lost 5 bases, V lost 1 base, and 10 bases had no gene match. CDR1 is SGHAT, CDR2 FQNNGV, per germline. The CDR3 region is CASSLVDRGRKDNEQFF. In nucleotides, the CDR3 is TGTGCCAGCAGCTTAGTCGACAGGGGTAGGAAGGACAATGAGCAGTTCTTC.

This clonotype was seen at least ten times. This chain links TRBV5-1 with TRBJ2-7; D remains ambiguous. Trimming pared 1 base from V and 2 bases from J, leaving 7 bases between. The CDR3 spans 13 residues. Per germline, CDR1 SGHRS and CDR2 YFSETQ. The CDR3 DNA sequence: TGCGCCAGCAGCTTGACACCTACCTACGAGCAGTACTTC. This encodes CASSLTPTYEQYF.

This chain connects TRBV7-9 to TRBJ2-5, with 12 bases identical to TRBD2. Gene TRBJ2-1 matches the end of the DNA better, so the J call may be wrong. The CDR3 has 16 residues. Germline lookup yields CDR1 SEHNR and CDR2 FQNEAQ (reference sequence). The CDR3: CASGSSSGRGIYEQFF. CDR3 coding DNA: TGTGCCAGCGGAAGTTCTAGCGGGAGGGGAATTTATGAGCAGTTCTTC.

This clonotype was found a few times. V is TRBV11-3 and J is TRBJ2-2, with a weak D call TRBD1 (6 bases). The CDR3 contains 15 residues. The V gene's germline CDR1 is SGHNT and CDR2 YENEEA. V dropped 3 bases and J dropped 4 bases, with 12 bases sitting between them. The chain's CDR3 is CASSFRQGSTGELFF. CDR3 nucleotides: TGTGCCAGCAGCTTTAGGCAGGGGAGCACCGGGGAGCTGTTTTTT. Full variable domain (rest looked up from reference TRBV11-3 and TRBJ2-2): EAGVVQSPRYKIIEKKQPVAFWCNPISGHNTLYWYLQNLGQGPELLIRYENEEAVDDSQLPKDRFSAERLKGVDSTLKIQPAELGDSAVYLCASSFRQGSTGELFFGEGSRLTVL.

A few counts support this clonotype. The chain links TRBV11-2 to TRBJ2-7; D is possibly TRBD1 (6 bases). The V gene lost 4 bases and the J gene lost 7 bases, with 17 bases spanning the gap. Germline V CDR1 and CDR2: SGHAT, FQNNGV. The CDR3 totals 14 residues. CDR3 sequence reads: CASSWLAGEGEQYF. CDR3 sequence (DNA): TGTGCCAGCAGCTGGCTGGCAGGGGAAGGAGAGCAGTACTTC.

The V call is TRBV29-1, the J call TRBJ2-2, with TRBD1 identical over 7 bases. This CDR3 has 13 amino acids. CDR1 is SQVTM, CDR2 ANQGSEA, per germline. The CDR3 reads CTGTDLNTGELFF. CDR3 sequence (DNA): TGCACCGGGACAGATCTGAACACCGGGGAGCTGTTTTTT.

The chain uses TRBV6-2 or TRBV6-3 and TRBJ1-1; the D is unclear. V was shortened by 8 bases and J by 1 base, with 14 bases between the two germline ends. Germline CDR1 reads MNHEY; CDR2 reads SVGEGT. The CDR3 extends over 14 amino acids. The CDR3 is CASGSIATNTEAFF. The CDR3 DNA follows: TGTGCCAGCGGGTCGATAGCTACGAACACTGAAGCTTTCTTT.

This clonotype has just a few counts. The genes are TRBV5-1 and TRBJ2-1, with D possibly being TRBD2 (5 bases). V gave up 6 bases and J gave up 6 bases, with 16 bases separating them. Germline loops: CDR1 SGHRS, CDR2 YFSETQ. The CDR3 is 14 amino acids. The CDR3 sequence: CASTPGTAANEQFF. CDR3 DNA: TGCGCCAGCACCCCGGGAACAGCGGCCAATGAGCAGTTCTTC.

A few counts support this clonotype. The V gene is TRBV7-3, the J gene TRBJ2-3; D might be TRBD2 (6 bases). The CDR3 contains 15 residues. V was trimmed by 5 bases and J by 5 bases, leaving 17 bases between them. Germline V gene lookup returns CDR1 SGHTA and CDR2 FQGTGA. CDR3 residues: CASSLMIGAGDTQYF. In DNA form, the CDR3 reads TGTGCCAGCAGCCTTATGATAGGAGCGGGAGATACGCAGTATTTT.

This clonotype was seen a handful of times. The rearrangement joins TRBV7-9 to TRBJ2-5, with D possibly TRBD2 on 5 matching bases. Germline V gene lookup returns CDR1 SEHNR and CDR2 FQNEAQ (reference sequence). The CDR3 covers 15 residues. The V end was cut by 0 bases, the J end by 4 bases, with 12 bases between. The CDR3 here is CASSLAKGARETQYF. The CDR3 region has the DNA TGTGCCAGCAGCTTAGCGAAGGGAGCCCGAGAGACCCAGTACTTC.

This CDR3 is CASSVYDGGSYEQYF. The CDR3 DNA reads as TGTGCCAGCAGCGTCTATGACGGGGGATCCTACGAGCAGTACTTC. The chain links TRBV7-8 to TRBJ2-7; a possible D gene is TRBD2 (6 bases). The germline V gene encodes CDR1 SGHVS and CDR2 FQNEAQ. Trimming took off 5 bases at V and 1 base at J, with 15 bases between the two ends. The CDR3 sequence is 15 residues long.

This clonotype was counted a few times. The CDR3 sequence: CASSVRGALYEQYF. DNA of the CDR3: TGTGCCAGCAGTGTGAGAGGGGCGCTTTACGAGCAGTACTTC. V usage is TRBV27 and J usage is TRBJ2-7; D could derive from TRBD1 or TRBD2 (5 bases each). The CDR3 totals 14 residues. Germline-derived CDR1 and CDR2 are MNHEY and SMNVEV (reference sequence). V lost 5 bases and J lost 4, with 15 bases in between.

The table lists this clonotype with a few counts. The chain uses TRBV6-1 and TRBJ1-1; tentative D call: TRBD1 (5 bases). V was trimmed by 6 bases and J by 6 bases, leaving 17 bases between them. The germline V gene encodes CDR1 MNHNS and CDR2 SASEGT. The CDR3 consists of 14 residues. The CDR3 spells CASRVGDWGAEAFF. The CDR3 region has the DNA TGTGCCAGCAGAGTTGGTGATTGGGGGGCTGAAGCTTTCTTT.

The sample holds many counts of this clonotype. This rearrangement joins TRBV12-3 or TRBV12-4 to TRBJ2-5; 10 bases are shared with TRBD1. The CDR3 covers 14 residues. V trimming: 3 bases; J trimming: 3 bases; junction bases outside the gene matches: 1. The CDR3 loop is CASSFGTGEETQYF. The CDR3 DNA is TGTGCCAGCAGTTTCGGGACAGGGGAAGAGACCCAGTACTTC.

The chain employs TRBV7-2 and TRBJ1-3, with TRBD1 as a possible D gene (6 bases). CDR3 size: 18 residues. Trimming left V 3 bases short and J 2 bases short, with 20 bases between. CDR1 SGHTA and CDR2 FQGNSA come from the germline V gene. CDR3 loop: CASSFNQQGVGPGNTIYF. CDR3 in DNA: TGTGCCAGCAGCTTTAATCAACAGGGTGTCGGTCCTGGAAACACCATATATTTT.

This clonotype was counted only a few times. The chain is built from TRBV15 and TRBJ2-5; TRBD2 might be the D (7 bases). Matching the DNA end better, TRBJ2-1 makes the J call doubtful. Germline CDR1 LNHNV, CDR2 YYDKDF (reference sequence). The CDR3 spans 16 residues. CDR3 in DNA: TGTGCCACCAGCTCTGCGGGGGCTTCCTCCTACAATGAGCAGTTCTTC. This encodes CATSSAGASSYNEQFF.

This clonotype has a handful of counts. The V and J genes are TRBV7-6 and TRBJ2-5, with 9 bases identical to TRBD2. This CDR3 has 16 amino acids. V lost 4 bases, J lost 7 bases, and 13 bases stayed unmatched. Germline V gene sequence: CDR1 SGHVS, CDR2 FNYEAQ. The CDR3 nucleotides read TGTGCCAGCAGCTCTCATAGCGGGAGCTCCCGTGGGACCCAGTACTTC. This codes for CASSSHSGSSRGTQYF. The full variable domain, its missing parts supplied by reference TRBV7-6 and TRBJ2-5, is GAGVSQSPRYKVTKRGQDVALRCDPISGHVSLYWYRQALGQGPEFLTYFNYEAQQDKSGLPNDRFSAERPEGSISTLTIQRTEQRDSAMYRCASSSHSGSSRGTQYFGPGTRLLVL.

This clonotype was counted between two and nine times. The chain joins TRBV6-5 to TRBJ1-6; 9 bases are a match to TRBD1. V was pared by 7 bases and J by 10 bases, with 14 bases of the junction left unmatched. This CDR3 has 16 amino acids. Germline assignment: CDR1 MNHEY and CDR2 SVGAGI. CDR3 sequence (DNA): TGTGCCAGCACCGTACACCCGGGACAGGGTATATCACCCCTCCACTTT. It specifies CASTVHPGQGISPLHF.

The genes are TRBV2 and TRBJ2-5, with D unclear. V was shortened by 7 bases and J by 1 base, with 16 bases between the two germline ends. This CDR3 has 15 amino acids. CDR1 is SNHLY, CDR2 FYNNEI, per germline. The CDR3 nucleotides read TGTGCCAGCAACGACGGTCGAGAGAGCCAAGAGACCCAGTACTTC. Protein sequence: CASNDGRESQETQYF.

J is TRBJ2-1 and V is TRBV7-6; either TRBD1 or TRBD2 may supply D (7 bases each). CDR3 length equals 14 residues. Trimming stripped 5 bases from V and 5 bases from J, with 13 bases between. Germline values: CDR1 SGHVS, CDR2 FNYEAQ. Here the CDR3 DNA reads TGTGCCAGCAGCCAGGGGGGAGGGAACAATGAGCAGTTCTTC. It specifies CASSQGGGNNEQFF.

This clonotype was found a few times. This chain connects TRBV7-2 to TRBJ2-7, with TRBD1 matching 11 bases. Per the germline V gene, CDR1 is SGHTA and CDR2 is FQGNSA. The junction had 10 bases not matched to a gene; V was cut back by 5 bases and J by 4 bases. The length of the CDR3 is 16 residues. CDR3 coding DNA: TGTGCCAGCAGCCCTTTTCGGACAGGGGGCGGATACGAGCAGTACTTC. It encodes CASSPFRTGGGYEQYF.

The rearrangement links TRBV7-9 to TRBJ2-5; 7 bases line up with TRBD2. The CDR3 loop spans 16 amino acids. With 1 base clipped from V and 5 bases from J, the junction kept 10 bases outside the gene matches. Per the germline V gene, CDR1 is SEHNR and CDR2 is FQNEAQ (reference sequence). CDR3 bases: TGTGCCAGCAGCTTAGAATGGGACTACCCTATTGAGACCCAGTACTTC. Protein sequence: CASSLEWDYPIETQYF.

This clonotype was counted only a few times. The genes are TRBV4-2 and TRBJ1-3, with D possibly being TRBD1 (6 bases). The germline V gene encodes CDR1 LGHNA and CDR2 YNFKEQ. CDR3 length equals 15 residues. Deletions cut 4 bases from V and 2 bases from J, with 12 bases between. For the CDR3, the DNA is TGTGCCAGCAGCCCATGGACAGCAGCTGGAAACACCATATATTTT. It specifies CASSPWTAAGNTIYF.

The gene calls are TRBV4-1 and TRBJ1-3; weak D call: TRBD1 (6 bases). The CDR3 is 15 amino acids. V lost 2 bases and J 1 base, leaving 9 bases between the germline ends. Germline-derived CDR1 and CDR2 are MGHRA and YSYEKL. The CDR3, as DNA: TGCGCCAGCAGCCAAAATACAGGGTCTGGAAACACCATATATTTT. This translates into CASSQNTGSGNTIYF.

The V and J genes are TRBV5-8 and TRBJ2-5, with D possibly TRBD1 on 6 matching bases. Germline V gene data show CDR1 as SGHTS and CDR2 as YDEGEE. The CDR3 contains 14 residues. Between the trimmed V and J ends, which lost 4 bases and 8 bases, there was a span of 18 bases. The CDR3 region is CASSAPGVGDTQYF. The CDR3 DNA reads TGTGCCAGCAGCGCCCCAGGGGTAGGAGACACCCAGTACTTC.